These 21 T cell receptor beta chains were sequenced from one sample in a study of CD8 T cells in ankylosing spondylitis (dated by TCRdb to about 2017). These receptors lack a known antigen. The library was prepared using 5' RACE. Data came from an Illumina HiSeq 2500. The raw public reads went through TCRdb reprocessing: fastp at Q25, MiXCR clone calling, in-frame beta chains kept. Rows with a matching CDR3 protein are joined into one entry that keeps the most common DNA and genes. The sample contains approximately 400,000 distinct CDR3 sequences, 25% to 30% of them found a single time. 0.75% to 0.9% of the sample is held by the ten biggest clonotypes. Here is what the overall study found, with its caveats: A TCR beta motif of 8 or 9 highly homologous amino acid variants appeared characteristic of blood from ankylosing spondylitis patients.

The source material was blood, either unsorted or a sorted T cell fraction (not recorded which). The receptors were sampled from a male donor with ankylosing spondylitis.

The gene calls are TRBV7-8 and TRBJ2-7; perhaps TRBD2 as D (5 bases). This CDR3 is 15 amino acids long. Deletions cut 2 bases from V and 2 bases from J, with 13 bases between. Germline values: CDR1 SGHVS, CDR2 FQNEAQ. The DNA of the CDR3 is TGTGCCAGCAGCTTAATACCCCTAGCCACCTACGAGCAGTACTTC. It codes for CASSLIPLATYEQYF.

CDR3 DNA: TGTGCCAGCAGCCAATGGGACAGGGTTTATGCTGGGGAGCTGTTTTTT. This encodes CASSQWDRVYAGELFF. The chain uses TRBV3-1 and TRBJ2-2; TRBD1 agrees at 9 bases. The CDR3 is 16 amino acids. V shed 2 bases and J 8 bases; nucleotides not matched to a gene: 9. Germline V gene data show CDR1 as LGHDT and CDR2 as YNNKEL (reference sequence).

The chain couples TRBV20-1 to TRBJ2-1, with 8 positions matching TRBD2. In germline, CDR1 is DFQATT, CDR2 SNEGSKA (reference sequence). V lost 1 base to trimming and J lost 1 base; unmatched junction nucleotides: 0. This CDR3 has 14 amino acids. The CDR3 DNA sequence: TGCAGTGCTAGAGGCGGGAGGTCCTACAATGAGCAGTTCTTC. Translating gives CSARGGRSYNEQFF.

The V and J genes are TRBV7-9 and TRBJ2-7; D might be TRBD1 (6 bases). V shed 1 base and J shed 2 bases, with 9 bases lying between them. Germline CDR1 is SEHNR and CDR2 is FQNEAQ (reference sequence). CDR3 size: 14 residues. The DNA of the CDR3 is TGTGCCAGCAGCTTAGGGGACACAGCCTACGAGCAGTACTTC. Translated: CASSLGDTAYEQYF.

The V and J genes are TRBV5-1 and TRBJ2-3; D unresolved. This CDR3 region has 14 residues. Trimming pared 0 bases from V and 2 bases from J, leaving 7 bases between. The germline V gene has CDR1 SGHRS and CDR2 YFSETQ. CDR3 region: CASSLVLPTDTQYF. The DNA of the CDR3 is TGCGCCAGCAGCTTGGTACTCCCCACAGATACGCAGTATTTT.

This rearrangement joins TRBV5-4 to TRBJ1-1; a possible D gene is TRBD1 (5 bases). With 3 bases removed from V and 4 bases from J, the gap between germline ends came to 13 bases. The CDR3 has 14 amino acids. The germline gives CDR1 SGHNT, CDR2 YYREEE (reference sequence). In DNA form, the CDR3 reads TGTGCCAGCAGCTCGGGGGGGGGAGGCACTGAAGCTTTCTTT. Translated, it gives CASSSGGGGTEAFF.

V usage is TRBV20-1 and J usage is TRBJ2-2; no clear D gene. V lost 0 bases and J lost 7, with 9 bases in between. The length of the CDR3 is 13 residues. Per the germline V gene, CDR1 is DFQATT and CDR2 is SNEGSKA (reference sequence). The CDR3 sequence: CSARDRLIGELFF. CDR3 bases: TGCAGTGCTAGAGATCGGCTTATCGGGGAGCTGTTTTTT.

This chain connects TRBV5-6 to TRBJ2-5; D not resolved. CDR3 length equals 13 residues. CDR1 and CDR2 (germline): SGHDT, YYEEEE. Between the trimmed V and J ends, which lost 0 bases and 5 bases, there was a span of 8 bases. The DNA for the CDR3 is TGTGCCAGCAGCTTGGCGAGCGCGGAGACCCAGTACTTC. Amino acid sequence: CASSLASAETQYF.

This chain links TRBV7-6 with TRBJ2-5; D possibly uses TRBD1 or TRBD2 (5 bases each). Germline V gives CDR1 SGHVS, CDR2 FNYEAQ. Between the trimmed V and J ends, which lost 6 bases and 6 bases, there was a span of 11 bases. This CDR3 is 12 amino acids long. In DNA, the CDR3 is TGTGCCAGCAGTTCAACGGGGCAGACCCAGTACTTC. As protein: CASSSTGQTQYF.

This chain connects TRBV5-1 to TRBJ2-7; D not certain. This CDR3 comprises 15 residues. The germline V and J ends were trimmed by 4 bases and 0 bases, with 14 bases remaining between them. The germline V gene encodes CDR1 SGHRS and CDR2 YFSETQ. CDR3 protein: CASSPERLSSYEQYF. The CDR3, as DNA: TGCGCCAGCAGCCCTGAACGGCTAAGCTCCTACGAGCAGTACTTC. The full variable domain, rest sourced from reference TRBV5-1 and TRBJ2-7, is KAGVTQTPRYLIKTRGQQVTLSCSPISGHRSVSWYQQTPGQGLQFLFEYFSETQRNKGNFPGRFSGRQFSNSRSEMNVSTLELGDSALYLCASSPERLSSYEQYFGPGTRLTVT.

This clonotype was counted ten times or more. The chain has TRBV11-2 and TRBJ1-6; 9 bases map to TRBD1. Germline V CDR1 and CDR2: SGHAT, FQNNGV. The CDR3 totals 16 residues. The ends lost 4 bases at V and 4 bases at J; junction bases unmatched: 5. The CDR3 DNA is TGTGCCAGCAGCTCCTTGACAGGGGGTTATAATTCACCCCTCCACTTT. Encoded protein: CASSSLTGGYNSPLHF.

CDR3 sequence: CSAWKGLGSTEAFF. In nucleotides, the CDR3 is TGCAGTGCCTGGAAAGGGTTGGGGAGCACTGAAGCTTTCTTT. The chain recombines TRBV20-1 with TRBJ1-1; D remains unclear. Looked up from germline, CDR1 is DFQATT and CDR2 is SNEGSKA (reference sequence). The CDR3 is 14 amino acids. Trimming took off 6 bases at V and 4 bases at J, with 18 bases between the two ends.

This clonotype was seen a few times. This chain uses TRBV20-1 with TRBJ2-4, with 13 bases identical to TRBD2. The CDR3 consists of 15 residues. Germline V gene lookup returns CDR1 DFQATT and CDR2 SNEGSKA (reference sequence). V shed 5 bases, J shed 7 bases, and the junction held 8 bases outside the gene matches. This CDR3 reads CSASKLAGGLNIQYF. In DNA, the CDR3 is TGCAGTGCTTCTAAACTAGCGGGAGGGTTGAACATTCAGTACTTC.

This clonotype came up a few times. The chain carries TRBV20-1 and TRBJ1-5; the D gene is possibly TRBD1 (5 bases). Trimming shortened V by 2 bases and J by 1 base, and 12 bases separated the two germline ends. This CDR3 contains 15 residues. The germline V gene has CDR1 DFQATT and CDR2 SNEGSKA (reference sequence). The CDR3, as DNA: TGCAGTGCTAGATCCATGGGGGGGAGCAATCAGCCCCAGCATTTT. Encoded protein: CSARSMGGSNQPQHF.

This clonotype was detected a few times. As DNA, the CDR3 is TGCAGCGTCGTCGGGACAGAGGGAACTTCCACTGAAGCTTTCTTT. This sequence encodes CSVVGTEGTSTEAFF. This chain connects TRBV29-1 to TRBJ1-1, with 7 nucleotides matching TRBD1. The CDR3 has 15 residues. Per germline, CDR1 SQVTM and CDR2 ANQGSEA. Losses at the gene ends were 6 bases for V and 4 bases for J; bases not matched to a gene: 14.

The chain couples TRBV24-1 to TRBJ2-7; D could derive from TRBD1 or TRBD2 (7 bases each). This CDR3 is 14 amino acids long. V was trimmed by 9 bases and J by 7 bases, leaving 21 bases between them. Germline lookup yields CDR1 KGHDR and CDR2 SFDVKD. Written as DNA, the CDR3 is TGTGCCACCTCAGGGGGACTAACCTCTCGGGAGCAGTACTTC. This translates into CATSGGLTSREQYF.

This clonotype has a handful of counts. The chain is built from TRBV24-1 and TRBJ2-1; 7 bases match TRBD1. CDR3 length equals 23 residues. Germline loops: CDR1 KGHDR, CDR2 SFDVKD. Losses at the gene ends were 4 bases for V and 1 base for J; bases not matched to a gene: 27. The CDR3 loop reads CATSDPSFTGDDRARGSYNEQFF. The CDR3 DNA reads as TGTGCCACCAGTGACCCTTCCTTCACTGGAGACGACAGGGCCCGAGGTTCCTACAATGAGCAGTTCTTC.

This clonotype has more than one count but fewer than ten. The genes are TRBV5-1 and TRBJ2-3; TRBD1 is a possible D gene (5 bases). V was clipped by 1 base and J by 2 bases, with 14 bases between them. Germline CDR1 is SGHRS and CDR2 is YFSETQ. CDR3 size: 16 residues. CDR3 coding DNA: TGCGCCAGCAGCTTGTTGGCACAGGCCCTCACAGATACGCAGTATTTT. Translated: CASSLLAQALTDTQYF.

In this sample, this clonotype turned up many times. The V call is TRBV12-3 or TRBV12-4, the J call TRBJ2-1; TRBD2 matches at 10 bases. J lost 0 bases, V lost 5 bases, and 1 base had no gene match. The length of the CDR3 is 15 residues. This CDR3 reads CASSPSGGSYNEQFF. CDR3 sequence (DNA): TGTGCCAGCAGTCCTAGCGGGGGCTCCTACAATGAGCAGTTCTTC.

This clonotype has just a few counts. This chain links TRBV5-1 with TRBJ2-1, with a weak D call TRBD2 (5 bases). This CDR3 has 12 amino acids. Trimming took off 2 bases at V and 12 bases at J, with 12 bases between the two ends. Germline loops: CDR1 SGHRS, CDR2 YFSETQ. The CDR3 DNA reads TGCGCCAGCAGCTTACTAGTTTTGGTGCAGTTCTTC. It yields the protein CASSLLVLVQFF.

This chain joins TRBV12-3 or TRBV12-4 and TRBJ1-3; no reliable D call. The CDR3 is 13 amino acids. V was cut by 5 bases and J by 7 bases, with 12 bases left in between. The CDR3 is CASSARAVNTIYF. In DNA form, the CDR3 reads TGTGCCAGCAGTGCTCGAGCTGTCAACACCATATATTTT.